A selection of T cell receptor beta chains follows, all from one sample in a study of human T cells and chemical hapten exposure. TCRdb passed the 5' RACE reads through MiXCR, listing each CDR3 protein once. The sample includes roughly 81,000 distinct CDR3 sequences, about 16% seen only once; the top ten take nearly 7%. These receptors were collected from a female donor in good health. Each CDR3 is given with its conserved first and last residue. The D gene is left open where the match is weak. The size of a clone is reported for some rows only, either as once, few or many, or as a class for expanded clones.

NA	TRBJ2-3	TRBV5-1	NA	TGCGCCAGCAGCTTGGAGAGCCCCACAGATACGCAGTATTTT	CASSLESPTDTQYF
NA	TRBJ1-6	TRBV20-1	NA	TGCAGTGCTGGGGTGAGCTCCTATAATTCACCCCTCCACTTT	CSAGVSSYNSPLHF
few	TRBJ1-5	TRBV7-2	TRBD1	TGTGCCAGCAGTCTGCAGGGGGCCGGCAATCAGCCCCAGCATTTT	CASSLQGAGNQPQHF
NA	TRBJ2-7	TRBV6-2/TRBV6-3	TRBD1	TGTGCCAGCAGTCGGGGACAGGGGACGTACGAGCAGTACTTC	CASSRGQGTYEQYF
NA	TRBJ1-1	TRBV5-8	NA	TGTGCCAGCAGCTTGTTGGGACCTGAAGCTTTCTTT	CASSLLGPEAFF
NA	TRBJ1-1	TRBV7-9	TRBD1	TGTGCCAGCAGCTTAGCGCAGGGGGCGGCCACTGAAGCTTTCTTT	CASSLAQGAATEAFF
few	TRBJ2-6	TRBV7-2	NA	TGTGCCAGCAGCTCTCCGGGACTGCTACCCTCTGGGGCCAACGTCCTGACTTTC	CASSSPGLLPSGANVLTF
NA	TRBJ2-1	TRBV4-1	NA	TGCGCCAGCAGCCCTACTGGCGGGAACAGCCATGAGCAGTTCTTC	CASSPTGGNSHEQFF
few	TRBJ2-5	TRBV5-1	NA	TGCGCCAGCAGCATCGGGACCCAAGAGACCCAGTACTTC	CASSIGTQETQYF
NA	TRBJ1-1	TRBV12-3/TRBV12-4	NA	TGTGCCAGCAGGCGACAGCAGAACACTGAAGCTTTCTTT	CASRRQQNTEAFF
few	TRBJ1-3	TRBV6-5	NA	TGTGCCAGCAGTTACTCTCTCATTCCCTCTGGAAACACCATATATTTT	CASSYSLIPSGNTIYF
NA	TRBJ1-6	TRBV12-5	NA	TGTGCTAGTGGTTTGCAGGGGAGCTCACCCCTCCACTTT	CASGLQGSSPLHF
NA	TRBJ2-1	TRBV7-9	TRBD1	TGTGCCAGCAGCTTAAGACCGCCGGGACAGGGGGCCGGCAATGAGCAGTTCTTC	CASSLRPPGQGAGNEQFF
NA	TRBJ2-3	TRBV9	NA	TGTGCCAGCATCCCGGGGGGCTCTAGCACAGATACGCAGTATTTT	CASIPGGSSTDTQYF
few	TRBJ1-1	TRBV12-3/TRBV12-4	NA	TGTGCCAGCAGCCGCAGTGCGGGGGGTCACACTGAAGCTTTCTTT	CASSRSAGGHTEAFF
NA	TRBJ2-4	TRBV28	NA	TGTGCCAGCAGTTCCTACAGACTTTCACTATTGGGGGTAGCCAAAAACATTCAGTACTTC	CASSSYRLSLLGVAKNIQYF
NA	TRBJ2-7	TRBV28	NA	TGTGCCAGCAGTTACCGGACTGACCCGGGTCCTCTCTACGAGCAGTACTTC	CASSYRTDPGPLYEQYF
few	TRBJ2-1	TRBV2	NA	TGTGCCAGCAGTAAGACTGTTTCCTACAATGAGCAGTTCTTC	CASSKTVSYNEQFF
NA	TRBJ2-5	TRBV5-1	TRBD1	TGCGCCAGCAGCGCAGGGACAGGGGAAGAGACCCAGTACTTC	CASSAGTGEETQYF
few	TRBJ2-3	TRBV7-8	NA	TGTGCCAGCAGCTTAGTTCGGCGGGTGAGCACAGATACGCAGTATTTT	CASSLVRRVSTDTQYF
NA	TRBJ2-1	TRBV5-1	TRBD2	TGCGCCAGCAGCCTAGGTCTAGCGGCTGGTGATGAGCAGTTCTTC	CASSLGLAAGDEQFF
many	TRBJ1-4	TRBV5-5	NA	TGTGCCAGCAGCTTGCCAGGGGTGGGTGAAAAACTGTTTTTT	CASSLPGVGEKLFF
few	TRBJ1-5	TRBV20-1	NA	TGCAGTGCCCTTCGGGGGCGAAAAGAACCCCAGCATTTT	CSALRGRKEPQHF
NA	TRBJ2-2	TRBV12-3/TRBV12-4	NA	TGTGCCAGCAGTGCGGACAGCCACGGTGCCACCGGGGAGCTGTTTTTT	CASSADSHGATGELFF
NA	TRBJ2-5	TRBV6-6	TRBD1	TGTGCCAGCAGTCCAGGGACAGGGGCTGAAGAGACCCAGTACTTC	CASSPGTGAEETQYF
NA	TRBJ1-2	TRBV9	NA	TGTGCCAGCAGTCCTCGCACTCAGGGTTTCGGCTACACCTTC	CASSPRTQGFGYTF
NA	TRBJ2-2	TRBV7-9	NA	TGTGCCAGCAGCCCAACAGGGCCCCCGGAGCTGTTTTTT	CASSPTGPPELFF
few	TRBJ2-1	TRBV20-1	TRBD2	TGCAGTGCTAGAGGAAGCGGGAGGGCCTACAATGAGCAGTTCTTC	CSARGSGRAYNEQFF
few	TRBJ1-2	TRBV7-8	NA	TGTGCCAGCAGCTTAGAGGTGGCGACCCGAGGCTACACCTTC	CASSLEVATRGYTF
NA	TRBJ1-6	TRBV6-5	NA	TGTGCCAGCAGTACCCGGACGGGAAATTCACCCCTCCACTTT	CASSTRTGNSPLHF
few	TRBJ1-5	TRBV4-1	TRBD1	TGCGCCAGCAGCCAAGGAAGGAGGGGGCGAATCGATCAGCCCCAGCATTTT	CASSQGRRGRIDQPQHF
few	TRBJ1-5	TRBV4-1	NA	TGCGCCAGCAGCCAAGAACATTGGAGTCAGCCCCAGCATTTT	CASSQEHWSQPQHF
NA	TRBJ2-2	TRBV5-1	NA	TGCGCCAGCTACACAGGGATCTATGACACCGGGGAGCTGTTTTTT	CASYTGIYDTGELFF
many	TRBJ1-2	TRBV3-1	TRBD1	TGTGCCAGCAGCCAAGCGTACAGGGGACCCAACTATGGCTACACCTTC	CASSQAYRGPNYGYTF
NA	TRBJ1-5	TRBV6-1	TRBD1	TGTGCCAGCAGGACAGGGGGCGTCGGTCAGCCCCAGCATTTT	CASRTGGVGQPQHF
NA	TRBJ2-5	TRBV24-1	TRBD1	TGTGCCACCAGTGGACAGGGGGAGACCCAGTACTTC	CATSGQGETQYF
NA	TRBJ1-1	TRBV20-1	NA	TGCAGTGCTAGAGATCAAGACAGACTAGTAAATGAAGCTTTCTTT	CSARDQDRLVNEAFF
many	TRBJ1-5	TRBV30	NA	TGTGCCTGGCGACAGGCGATCAATCAGCCCCAGCATTTT	CAWRQAINQPQHF
NA	TRBJ2-3	TRBV5-1	NA	TGCGCCAGCAGCTTAAGCGGATTCGACACAGATACGCAGTATTTT	CASSLSGFDTDTQYF
NA	TRBJ2-5	TRBV10-3	NA	TGTGCCATCAGTGTGAAAGAAGGAGAGACCCAGTACTTC	CAISVKEGETQYF
medium-sized	TRBJ2-2	TRBV6-4	NA	TGTGCCAGCAGTGACACGGGGGACACCGGGGAGCTGTTTTTT	CASSDTGDTGELFF
many	TRBJ2-7	TRBV24-1	TRBD2	TGTGCCACCACAGCCGGGGGGGAGCAGTACTTC	CATTAGGEQYF
few	TRBJ2-7	TRBV20-1	NA	TGCAGTGCTAACATATATCTCTACGAGCAGTACTTC	CSANIYLYEQYF
few	TRBJ2-1	TRBV20-1	NA	TGCAGTGCTAGTGGACTTTTCTCCTACAATGAGCAGTTCTTC	CSASGLFSYNEQFF
few	TRBJ2-7	TRBV29-1	TRBD2	TGCAGCGGTACTAGCGGGACTGCCTACGAGCAGTACTTC	CSGTSGTAYEQYF
few	TRBJ2-7	TRBV21-1	NA	TGTGCCAGCAGCAAATGTGGACAGGGGGCGATCGAGCAGTACTTC	CASSKCGQGAIEQYF
NA	TRBJ2-1	TRBV5-6	TRBD2	TGTGCCAGCAGCTTGGCAACTAGCGGGAGCCCTTACAATGAGCAGTTCTTC	CASSLATSGSPYNEQFF
few	TRBJ2-1	TRBV2	TRBD2	TGTGCCACCAAGACTAGCGCCGAGCAGTTCTTC	CATKTSAEQFF
few	TRBJ1-1	TRBV4-2	NA	TGTGCCAGCAGCCAAGATCGGGGCAGCACTGAAGCTTTCTTT	CASSQDRGSTEAFF
few	TRBJ2-1	TRBV3-1	TRBD2	TGTGCCAGCAGCCAAGGACTAGCGGGAGCGGGGGAGCAGTTCTTC	CASSQGLAGAGEQFF